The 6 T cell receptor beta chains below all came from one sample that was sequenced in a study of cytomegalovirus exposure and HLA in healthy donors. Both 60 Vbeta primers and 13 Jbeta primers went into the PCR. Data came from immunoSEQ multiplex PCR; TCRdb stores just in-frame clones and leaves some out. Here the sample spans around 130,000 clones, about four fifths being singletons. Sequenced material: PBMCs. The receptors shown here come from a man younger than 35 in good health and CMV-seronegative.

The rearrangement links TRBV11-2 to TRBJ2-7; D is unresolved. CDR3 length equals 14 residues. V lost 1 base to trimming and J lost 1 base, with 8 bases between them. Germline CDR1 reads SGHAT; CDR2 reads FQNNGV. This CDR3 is CASSLGDGSYEQYF. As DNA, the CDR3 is TGTGCCAGCAGCTTAGGCGACGGGTCCTACGAGCAGTACTTC.

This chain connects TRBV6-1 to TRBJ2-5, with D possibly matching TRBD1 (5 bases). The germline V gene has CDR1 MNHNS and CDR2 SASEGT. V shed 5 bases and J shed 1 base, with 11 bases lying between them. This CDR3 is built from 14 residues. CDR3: CASSKQASQETQYF. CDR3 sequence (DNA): TGTGCCAGCAGTAAACAGGCGAGCCAAGAGACCCAGTACTTC.

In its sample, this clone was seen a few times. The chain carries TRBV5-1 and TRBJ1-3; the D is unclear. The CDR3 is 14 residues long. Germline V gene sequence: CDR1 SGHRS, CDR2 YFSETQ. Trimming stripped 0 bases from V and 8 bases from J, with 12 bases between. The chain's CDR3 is CASSLGQTRDTIYF. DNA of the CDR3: TGCGCCAGCAGCTTGGGGCAGACTCGTGACACCATATATTTT.

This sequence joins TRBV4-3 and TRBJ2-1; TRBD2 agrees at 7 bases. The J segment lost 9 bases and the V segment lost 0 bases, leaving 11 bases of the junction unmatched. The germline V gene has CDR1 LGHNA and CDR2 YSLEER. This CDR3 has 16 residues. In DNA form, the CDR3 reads TGCGCCAGCAGCCAAGAAGGGCGGGCCGGGGGGACTGAGCAGTTCTTC. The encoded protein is CASSQEGRAGGTEQFF.

DNA of the CDR3: TGTGCCAGCTCACCAGGTCAGCGGGAGACTGGGACCCAGTACTTC. This sequence encodes CASSPGQRETGTQYF. The chain recombines TRBV18 with TRBJ2-5, with TRBD2 matching over 8 bases. Germline V CDR1 and CDR2: KGHSH, LQKENI. Trimming at V came to 2 bases and at J to 7 bases, leaving 9 bases not matched to a gene. This CDR3 has 15 amino acids. Full variable domain (missing parts from reference TRBV18 and TRBJ2-5): NAGVMQNPRHLVRRRGQEARLRCSPMKGHSHVYWYRQLPEEGLKFMVYLQKENIIDESGMPKERFSAEFPKEGPSILRIQQVVRGDSAAYFCASSPGQRETGTQYFGPGTRLLVL.

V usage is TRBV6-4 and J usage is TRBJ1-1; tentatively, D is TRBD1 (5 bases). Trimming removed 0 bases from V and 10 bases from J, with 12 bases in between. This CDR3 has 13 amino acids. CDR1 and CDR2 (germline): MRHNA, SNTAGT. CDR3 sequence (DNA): TGTGCCAGCAGTGACTCGAGTCGGGGGAGAGCTTTCTTT. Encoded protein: CASSDSSRGRAFF.